This T cell receptor beta chain appears in the sequencing data of a study of T-cell reconstitution after alpha-beta-depleted transplantation in children. During its preparation, the TCRbeta library received unique molecular identifiers. TCRdb independently ran MiXCR on the PCR reads; one entry per CDR3 protein. The table lists nearly 250,000 distinct CDR3 sequences, 8.2% of them singletons. Study-wide results and limits: One year after transplant, T-cell counts and diversity came mostly from newly produced T cells. By about two months after transplant, alpha-beta T cells reportedly arose from several hundred graft clones that had expanded.

For this clonotype: Its antigen remains unknown.

The CDR3 has 14 amino acids. CDR1 and CDR2 (germline): SGDLS, YYNGEE. Trimming pared 5 bases from V and 0 bases from J, leaving 10 bases between. The chain recombines TRBV9 with TRBJ2-3; D is uncertain. The sequence was obtained from a male patient under 18 who had a stem cell transplant for acute lymphoblastic leukemia, so the T cells may come from the graft donor. The material sequenced was PBMCs, mostly from graft donor cells, taken 180 days after TCRalphabeta/CD19-depleted stem cell transplant. CDR3 loop: CASSLAYSTDTQYF. The CDR3 bases are TGTGCCAGCAGTCTCGCATACAGCACAGATACGCAGTATTTT.